The text below deals with one TCR beta chain. This specimen belongs to a study of control samples from healthy donors and cancer patients. Method: immunoSEQ multiplex PCR; TCRdb's copy keeps in-frame clones and lacks some. The data show 100,000 to 150,000 clones, over 75% seen once. This CDR3 comprises 12 residues. Trimming pared 8 bases from V and 1 base from J, leaving 6 bases between. The receptor's source is a man between 45 and 60 years old in good health. The chain links TRBV12-3 or TRBV12-4 to TRBJ1-5, with D unresolved. Sequenced material: blood. CDR3 bases: TGTGCCAGCGACATCAGCAATCAGCCCCAGCATTTT. Its translation is CASDISNQPQHF.